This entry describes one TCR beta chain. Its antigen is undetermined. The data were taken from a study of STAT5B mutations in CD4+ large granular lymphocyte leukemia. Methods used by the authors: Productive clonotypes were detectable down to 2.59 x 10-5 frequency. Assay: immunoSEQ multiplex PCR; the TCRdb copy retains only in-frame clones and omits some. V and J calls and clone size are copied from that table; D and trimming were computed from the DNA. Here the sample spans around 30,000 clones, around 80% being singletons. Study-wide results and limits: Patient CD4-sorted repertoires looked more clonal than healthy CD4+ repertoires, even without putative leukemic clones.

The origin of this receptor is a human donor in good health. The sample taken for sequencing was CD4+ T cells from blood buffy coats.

CDR3 loop: CASRTDTEAFF. The CDR3 nucleotides read TGTGCCAGCAGGACCGACACTGAAGCTTTCTTT. This rearrangement joins TRBV6-5 to TRBJ1-1; the D is unclear. Trimming left V 6 bases short and J 3 bases short, with 5 bases between. Germline V CDR1 and CDR2: MNHEY, SVGAGI. The CDR3 spans 11 residues.